This T cell receptor (beta chain) was recorded in a study of graft-versus-host responses after intestinal transplantation. In the study overall: Multivisceral, liver-intestinal, or isolated intestinal grafts went to recipients. Once they had received anti-thymocyte globulin induction, all recipients took tacrolimus and steroids for approximately 3 years.

Notes on this clone: The antigen is not known.

Trimming removed 3 bases from V and 0 bases from J; junction bases left unmatched: 15. Germline CDR1 reads ENHRY; CDR2 reads SYGVKD. The CDR3 covers 21 residues. The protocol was immunoSEQ multiplex PCR, while the TCRdb copy is restricted to in-frame clones and leaves out a portion. The table records roughly 100,000 clones, 85% to 95% of them present only once. Whole-study results and caveats: GvH clones occurred in recipient marrow; some first appeared in ileum or blood.

This TCR was sampled from a human donor who was the organ donor for an intestinal transplant. The rearrangement joins TRBV10-3 to TRBJ2-6; the match to TRBD1 covers 9 bases. Sequenced here: unstimulated CD8+ T cells sorted from spleen or lymph node cells, sampled before transplant. The CDR3 coding sequence is TGTGCCATCAGTGACAACGTTGTGGGGACAGGGAGGATCTCTGGGGCCAACGTCCTGACTTTC. This gives the protein CAISDNVVGTGRISGANVLTF.